This T cell receptor (beta chain) was sequenced during a study of post-analysis software for immune sequencing data. Study outcomes and limitations: When the samples were clustered directly with F measure, those that had been prepared in the same batch showed strong co-clustering. Controls had significantly higher normalized Chao1 diversity than multiple sclerosis patients. Relative to controls, patients had several TRBV segments at higher frequency, with TRBV5-6, TRBV5-1 and TRBV20-1 among these.

TCR beta cDNA libraries included unique molecular identifiers. Between about 0.85 and 10 million T cells gave rise to 500,000 to 650,000 cDNA molecules. TCRdb itself ran the PCR reads through MiXCR, one entry per CDR3 protein. The profile shows about 460,000 distinct CDR3 sequences, roughly 45% of them singletons. Germline CDR1 reads MDHEN; CDR2 reads SYDVKM. This CDR3 comprises 13 residues. V gave up 6 bases and J gave up 10 bases; unmatched junction bases: 5. This clonotype occurred a few times. What it recognizes is unknown. Material for sequencing was blood. The receptor was isolated from a girl aged 5-17 years with multiple sclerosis. The chain couples TRBV28 to TRBJ2-1; the match to TRBD1 covers 11 bases. The CDR3 protein is CASRGQGEVEQFF. CDR3 bases: TGTGCCAGCAGGGGACAGGGGGAAGTGGAGCAGTTCTTC.